The 4 T cell receptor beta chains below were found in one sample sequenced in a study of blood T cell repertoires in COVID-19. The data were produced by immunoSEQ multiplex PCR, yet TCRdb's version contains in-frame clones alone and is incomplete. The sample carries a few hundred thousand clones, roughly nine tenths recorded once. Sequencing used PBMCs or T cells enriched from blood (not recorded which). These receptors all stem from a woman aged 25 to 39 who had recovered from COVID-19.

The rearrangement links TRBV3-1 (or the pseudogene TRBV3-2) to TRBJ1-6; 9 bases are shared with TRBD1. Germline V CDR1 and CDR2: LGHDT, YNNKEL (reference sequence). Losses at the gene ends were 1 base for V and 10 bases for J; bases not matched to a gene: 8. This CDR3 comprises 16 residues. CDR3 region: CASSQAGQGVGSPLHF. DNA of the CDR3: TGTGCCAGCAGCCAAGCGGGACAGGGTGTAGGCTCACCCCTCCACTTT.

This clone was seen only a few times. This chain connects TRBV19 to TRBJ1-5; D is ambiguous. Germline loops: CDR1 LNHDA, CDR2 SQIVND (reference sequence). V lost 1 base and J 2 bases, leaving 9 bases between the germline ends. The CDR3 spans 15 residues. Written as DNA, the CDR3 is TGTGCCAGTAGTATAGGGAGGGATGGCAATCAGCCCCAGCATTTT. It encodes CASSIGRDGNQPQHF.

The rearrangement joins TRBV6-1 to TRBJ2-1, with D possibly matching TRBD2 (6 bases). The CDR3 covers 15 residues. From germline, CDR1 is MNHNS and CDR2 SASEGT. V was trimmed by 0 bases and J by 5 bases, leaving 11 bases between them. The CDR3 protein is CASSEAEEGNNEQFF. The DNA for the CDR3 is TGTGCCAGCAGTGAAGCGGAGGAGGGGAACAATGAGCAGTTCTTC.

The rearrangement joins TRBV5-1 to TRBJ2-7, with 8 bases lining up with TRBD1. The CDR3 consists of 15 residues. Germline CDR1 SGHRS, CDR2 YFSETQ. V dropped 0 bases and J dropped 2; count of bases not matched to a gene: 4. CDR3 residues: CASSLAGGAAYEQYF. The CDR3 nucleotides read TGCGCCAGCAGCTTGGCAGGGGGCGCAGCCTACGAGCAGTACTTC. The full variable domain, its missing parts supplied by reference TRBV5-1 and TRBJ2-7, is KAGVTQTPRYLIKTRGQQVTLSCSPISGHRSVSWYQQTPGQGLQFLFEYFSETQRNKGNFPGRFSGRQFSNSRSEMNVSTLELGDSALYLCASSLAGGAAYEQYFGPGTRLTVT.